This T cell receptor beta chain was captured by sequencing in a study of cytomegalovirus exposure and HLA in healthy donors. This CDR3 has 15 amino acids. In germline, CDR1 is LGHNT, CDR2 FRNRAP. The ends lost 5 bases at V and 0 bases at J; junction bases unmatched: 4. As to this clone: Its antigen is not identified.

Study-level points and caveats: From TCR beta sequences, most subjects' HLA-A and HLA-B alleles were reportedly predicted accurately. Solely CMV serostatus was available to characterize immune exposure.

In the PCR, 60 Vbeta and 13 Jbeta primers were used. The table came from immunoSEQ multiplex PCR; TCRdb's copy has only in-frame clones and leaves some out. The sample contains some 150,000 clones, around 77% of which appear only once. This TCR came from a man younger than 45 in good health and CMV-seropositive. V gene TRBV12-5 combines with J gene TRBJ1-5, with 7 bases aligning to TRBD1. Material for sequencing was PBMCs. In DNA form, the CDR3 reads TGTGCTAGTGGTGAGGGACAGAGTAGCAATCAGCCCCAGCATTTT. This encodes CASGEGQSSNQPQHF.